This is a list of T cell receptor beta chains from one sample in a study of blood T cell repertoires in COVID-19. Clones were read by immunoSEQ multiplex PCR, and TCRdb kept only the in-frame ones, dropping some. The data contain around 390,000 clones, around nine tenths of them singletons. Input material: PBMCs or T cells enriched from blood (not recorded which). The receptors were gathered from a woman between 50 and 59 years old who had recovered from COVID-19. Each CDR3 is given with its conserved first and last residue. D genes are given only for firm matches. Part of the rows lack a size; the others show once, few, many or a class for expanded clones.

V gene	D gene	clone size	J gene	CDR3 protein	CDR3 DNA
TRBV18	TRBD1	-	TRBJ1-2	CASSPPGGTGFGYTF	TGTGCCAGCTCACCGCCGGGGGGGACAGGGTTTGGCTACACCTTC
TRBV29-1	-	-	TRBJ1-1	CSAARGAGAEAFF	TGCAGCGCCGCGCGGGGGGCTGGGGCTGAAGCTTTCTTT
TRBV28	-	-	TRBJ1-5	CASSSSQLRLSNQPQHF	TGTGCCAGCAGTTCTTCTCAACTGAGACTTAGCAATCAGCCCCAGCATTTT
TRBV2	-	-	TRBJ1-5	CASRPRVVQGYQPQHF	TGTGCCAGCAGACCCCGTGTTGTCCAGGGGTATCAGCCCCAGCATTTT
TRBV4-1	-	-	TRBJ2-7	CASSRELYNRDTYEQYF	TGCGCCAGCAGCCGGGAGTTATATAACAGAGATACCTACGAGCAGTACTTC
TRBV6-1	TRBD1	-	TRBJ1-3	CASSEVPPGQRYF	TGTGCCAGCAGTGAAGTACCTCCGGGACAGAGATATTTT
TRBV5-1	-	many	TRBJ1-1	CASREQGNTEAFF	TGCGCCAGCAGGGAACAGGGGAACACTGAAGCTTTCTTT
TRBV11-1	TRBD1	-	TRBJ1-1	CASSATDRGGTEAFF	TGTGCCAGCAGCGCCACAGACAGGGGAGGCACTGAAGCTTTCTTT
TRBV3-1/TRBV3-2	-	once	TRBJ1-4	CASSRTMGWATNEKLFF	TGTGCCAGCAGCCGCACCATGGGCTGGGCAACTAATGAAAAACTGTTTTTT
TRBV4-1	-	once	TRBJ1-5	CASSQDGGVGNQPQHF	TGCGCCAGCAGCCAAGATGGAGGTGTCGGCAATCAGCCCCAGCATTTT